These 22 T cell receptor beta chains were all obtained from the same sample, sequenced in a study of cytomegalovirus exposure and HLA in healthy donors. 60 Vbeta and 13 Jbeta primers were used in PCR. The assay was immunoSEQ multiplex PCR, and TCRdb's table has in-frame clones only and misses some. Counted here are more than 150,000 clones, 75% to 90% occurring once; the ten biggest clones make up around 2.8%. Sequenced: PBMCs. These receptors came from a woman between 45 and 60 years old in good health and CMV-seropositive.

This CDR3 reads CASTTQWRGGQETQYF. CDR3 DNA sequence: TGTGCCAGCACAACCCAGTGGAGGGGGGGGCAAGAGACCCAGTACTTC. The gene calls are TRBV5-5 and TRBJ2-5; possible D gene TRBD2, 7 bases. The CDR3 loop spans 16 amino acids. Germline CDR1 reads SGHKS; CDR2 reads YYEKEE (reference sequence). V dropped 6 bases and J dropped 2 bases, with 20 bases sitting between them.

The chain joins TRBV28 to TRBJ1-3; D gene unclear. The CDR3 contains 12 residues. CDR1 and CDR2 (germline): MDHEN, SYDVKM. V lost 8 bases, J lost 4 bases, and 9 bases lay in between. The DNA of the CDR3 is TGTGCCAGCTCGGTTGCAGGAAACACCATATATTTT. The encoded protein is CASSVAGNTIYF. The whole variable domain, filled in from reference TRBV28 and TRBJ1-3, reads DVKVTQSSRYLVKRTGEKVFLECVQDMDHENMFWYRQDPGLGLRLIYFSYDVKMKEKGDIPEGYSVSREKKERFSLILESASTNQTSMYLCASSVAGNTIYFGEGSWLTVV.

The chain joins TRBV11-2 to TRBJ2-5; TRBD2 is a possible D gene (5 bases). Germline V gene lookup returns CDR1 SGHAT and CDR2 FQNNGV. This CDR3 region has 13 residues. Trimming pared 5 bases from V and 5 bases from J, leaving 12 bases between. CDR3 residues: CASSGGLKETQYF. The CDR3, as DNA: TGTGCCAGCAGCGGCGGGTTAAAGGAGACCCAGTACTTC.

The chain recombines TRBV23-1 with TRBJ2-1; the D gene is possibly TRBD1 (6 bases). TRBV23-1 is known as an ORF, though its function is uncertain. The V and J ends lost 8 bases and 8 bases respectively, with 22 bases between them. The CDR3 is made up of 15 amino acids. CDR3 amino acids: CASLYISGTSYEQFF. For the CDR3, the DNA is TGCGCCAGCTTATACATATCCGGGACATCTTATGAGCAGTTCTTC.

This clone was seen a few times. The chain couples TRBV4-3 to TRBJ1-5; D uncertain. CDR3 length equals 16 residues. CDR1 is LGHNA, CDR2 YSLEER, per germline. The germline V and J ends were trimmed by 2 bases and 6 bases, with 17 bases remaining between them. The CDR3 loop is CASSQSVAYSGQPQHF. The CDR3 DNA follows: TGCGCCAGCAGCCAATCGGTCGCCTATTCGGGTCAGCCCCAGCATTTT.

V and J are TRBV5-8 and TRBJ2-5, with D possibly being TRBD1 (6 bases). V was shortened by 2 bases and J by 5 bases, with 13 bases between the two germline ends. The CDR3 spans 14 residues. Germline lookup yields CDR1 SGHTS and CDR2 YDEGEE. The CDR3 DNA reads TGTGCCAGCAGCTTCCGTCAGGGGCGGGAGACCCAGTACTTC. This translates into CASSFRQGRETQYF.

The J gene is TRBJ2-7, the V gene TRBV5-4; 14 positions agree with TRBD2. Trimming at V came to 4 bases and at J to 2 bases, leaving 5 bases not matched to a gene. Germline V CDR1 and CDR2: SGHNT, YYREEE (reference sequence). The length of the CDR3 is 16 residues. As DNA, the CDR3 is TGTGCCAGCAGCCTACCGGGACTAGCGGGGGCCTACGAGCAGTACTTC. This gives the protein CASSLPGLAGAYEQYF.

The chain joins TRBV2 to TRBJ1-3; no definite D call. Per the germline V gene, CDR1 is SNHLY and CDR2 is FYNNEI. The CDR3 totals 12 residues. Trimming left V 2 bases short and J 4 bases short, with 3 bases between. In DNA form, the CDR3 reads TGTGCCAGCAGTGAATCGGGAAACACCATATATTTT. This encodes CASSESGNTIYF.

This clone was counted a single time. This chain uses TRBV7-3 with TRBJ2-2; tentatively, D is TRBD2 (6 bases). Germline lookup yields CDR1 SGHTA and CDR2 FQGTGA. V was clipped by 5 bases and J by 1 base, with 11 bases between them. This CDR3 contains 15 residues. The CDR3 is CASSAWRGNTGELFF. In nucleotides, the CDR3 is TGTGCCAGCAGCGCCTGGCGGGGGAACACCGGGGAGCTGTTTTTT.

This clone was seen more than once but under ten times. The V and J genes are TRBV4-2 and TRBJ1-1, with D possibly matching TRBD1 (6 bases). Germline CDR1 LGHNA, CDR2 YNFKEQ. V was pared by 3 bases and J by 4 bases, with 21 bases between. This CDR3 spans 17 amino acids. CDR3 residues: CASSQRTGSGGFTEAFF. The CDR3 coding sequence is TGTGCCAGCAGCCAGCGTACAGGGTCCGGGGGGTTCACTGAAGCTTTCTTT.

The gene calls are TRBV18 and TRBJ1-6, with D tentatively TRBD1 (5 bases). V was shortened by 2 bases and J by 7 bases, with 12 bases between the two germline ends. CDR1 and CDR2 (germline): KGHSH, LQKENI. The CDR3 runs to 15 residues. CDR3: CASSPGAGVNSPLHF. DNA for the CDR3: TGTGCCAGCTCACCAGGGGCAGGAGTCAATTCACCCCTCCACTTT.

V and J are TRBV14 and TRBJ1-2; weak D call: TRBD1 (5 bases). Germline V gives CDR1 SGHDN, CDR2 FVKESK. With 4 bases removed from V and 3 bases from J, the gap between germline ends came to 9 bases. CDR3 length: 13 amino acids. CDR3 in DNA: TGTGCCAGCAGCCCAGGGTCCTACTATGGCTACACCTTC. Translated: CASSPGSYYGYTF.

The rearrangement links TRBV2 to TRBJ1-5; D is unresolved. There are 14 residues in the CDR3. Germline CDR1 reads SNHLY; CDR2 reads FYNNEI. V was shortened by 2 bases and J by 1 base, with 6 bases between the two germline ends. Here the CDR3 reads CASSEFVSNQPQHF. Here the CDR3 DNA reads TGTGCCAGCAGTGAATTTGTAAGCAATCAGCCCCAGCATTTT.

This clone appeared once. This rearrangement joins TRBV11-1 to TRBJ2-7; 9 bases align to TRBD1. Per the germline V gene, CDR1 is SGHAT and CDR2 is FQDESV (reference sequence). This CDR3 spans 15 amino acids. The V and J ends lost 8 bases and 5 bases, in that order; junction bases with no gene match: 13. CDR3 protein: CASGTGQGRTDEQYF. The CDR3 coding sequence is TGTGCCAGCGGTACAGGACAGGGGAGGACAGACGAGCAGTACTTC.

CDR3 amino acids: CASSRQPGHNYGYTF. The CDR3 coding sequence is TGTGCCAGCAGTCGCCAGCCGGGACACAACTATGGCTACACCTTC. The J gene is TRBJ1-2, the V gene TRBV2; the D gene is possibly TRBD1 (6 bases). The CDR3 is 15 residues long. Germline lookup yields CDR1 SNHLY and CDR2 FYNNEI. V dropped 5 bases and J dropped 2 bases, with 15 bases sitting between them.

The chain links TRBV19 to TRBJ2-5; D is possibly TRBD2 (5 bases). Trimming left V 1 base short and J 5 bases short, with 14 bases between. Germline CDR1 reads LNHDA; CDR2 reads SQIVND (reference sequence). The CDR3 has 15 amino acids. The CDR3 reads CASSIGFGEGETQYF. The CDR3, as DNA: TGTGCCAGTAGTATAGGTTTCGGGGAAGGGGAGACCCAGTACTTC.

This chain connects TRBV6-5 to TRBJ2-3, with D possibly matching TRBD1 (6 bases). Germline lookup yields CDR1 MNHEY and CDR2 SVGAGI. The CDR3 consists of 16 residues. V was pared by 4 bases and J by 0 bases, with 14 bases between. The CDR3 nucleotides read TGTGCCAGCAGTTCCCCTCCCGGGACAAGCACAGATACGCAGTATTTT. Protein product: CASSSPPGTSTDTQYF.

V is TRBV7-8 and J is TRBJ2-1, with 8 bases lining up with TRBD1. This CDR3 is built from 15 residues. Germline CDR1 and CDR2: SGHVS and FQNEAQ. Trimming cost V 5 bases and J 5 bases; bases outside gene matches: 8. CDR3 sequence reads: CASSLRQGINNEQFF. CDR3 in DNA: TGTGCCAGCAGCCTAAGACAGGGGATCAACAATGAGCAGTTCTTC. The full variable domain, completed using reference TRBV7-8 and TRBJ2-1, is GAGVSQSPRYKVAKRGQDVALRCDPISGHVSLFWYQQALGQGPEFLTYFQNEAQLDKSGLPSDRFFAERPEGSVSTLKIQRTQQEDSAVYLCASSLRQGINNEQFFGPGTRLTVL.

CDR3 DNA sequence: TGTGCCAGCAGCTTAGTATCAGCGGGGCGATTTAATGAGCAGTTCTTC. It is translated as CASSLVSAGRFNEQFF. This chain links TRBV7-9 with TRBJ2-1, with TRBD2 identical over 7 bases. J was trimmed by 7 bases and V by 1 base; bases with no gene match: 10. The CDR3 length is 16 residues. Germline CDR1 is SEHNR and CDR2 is FQNEAQ (reference sequence).

The rearrangement uses TRBV28 and TRBJ1-3, with a weak D call TRBD1 (5 bases). The V and J ends lost 5 bases and 7 bases respectively, with 18 bases between them. Germline CDR1 MDHEN, CDR2 SYDVKM. The CDR3 length is 15 residues. The CDR3 sequence is CASSLHTPGRNTIYF. Here the CDR3 DNA reads TGTGCCAGCAGTCTCCACACCCCAGGGAGGAACACCATATATTTT.

The V call is TRBV11-3, the J call TRBJ2-5; D may be TRBD2 (6 bases). CDR3 size: 14 residues. The V gene's germline CDR1 is SGHNT and CDR2 YENEEA. Trimming took off 5 bases at V and 2 bases at J, with 12 bases between the two ends. The CDR3, as DNA: TGTGCCAGCAGCCACCGGGGGAAACAAGAGACCCAGTACTTC. Translating gives CASSHRGKQETQYF.

The sample holds one count of this clone. The chain employs TRBV2 and TRBJ2-7, with 8 bases that match TRBD1. Germline CDR1 and CDR2: SNHLY and FYNNEI. Losses at the gene ends were 3 bases for V and 2 bases for J; bases not matched to a gene: 6. The CDR3 runs to 15 residues. CDR3 sequence reads: CASSDRGRGTYEQYF. Written as DNA, the CDR3 is TGTGCCAGCAGTGACAGGGGGCGCGGAACCTACGAGCAGTACTTC.